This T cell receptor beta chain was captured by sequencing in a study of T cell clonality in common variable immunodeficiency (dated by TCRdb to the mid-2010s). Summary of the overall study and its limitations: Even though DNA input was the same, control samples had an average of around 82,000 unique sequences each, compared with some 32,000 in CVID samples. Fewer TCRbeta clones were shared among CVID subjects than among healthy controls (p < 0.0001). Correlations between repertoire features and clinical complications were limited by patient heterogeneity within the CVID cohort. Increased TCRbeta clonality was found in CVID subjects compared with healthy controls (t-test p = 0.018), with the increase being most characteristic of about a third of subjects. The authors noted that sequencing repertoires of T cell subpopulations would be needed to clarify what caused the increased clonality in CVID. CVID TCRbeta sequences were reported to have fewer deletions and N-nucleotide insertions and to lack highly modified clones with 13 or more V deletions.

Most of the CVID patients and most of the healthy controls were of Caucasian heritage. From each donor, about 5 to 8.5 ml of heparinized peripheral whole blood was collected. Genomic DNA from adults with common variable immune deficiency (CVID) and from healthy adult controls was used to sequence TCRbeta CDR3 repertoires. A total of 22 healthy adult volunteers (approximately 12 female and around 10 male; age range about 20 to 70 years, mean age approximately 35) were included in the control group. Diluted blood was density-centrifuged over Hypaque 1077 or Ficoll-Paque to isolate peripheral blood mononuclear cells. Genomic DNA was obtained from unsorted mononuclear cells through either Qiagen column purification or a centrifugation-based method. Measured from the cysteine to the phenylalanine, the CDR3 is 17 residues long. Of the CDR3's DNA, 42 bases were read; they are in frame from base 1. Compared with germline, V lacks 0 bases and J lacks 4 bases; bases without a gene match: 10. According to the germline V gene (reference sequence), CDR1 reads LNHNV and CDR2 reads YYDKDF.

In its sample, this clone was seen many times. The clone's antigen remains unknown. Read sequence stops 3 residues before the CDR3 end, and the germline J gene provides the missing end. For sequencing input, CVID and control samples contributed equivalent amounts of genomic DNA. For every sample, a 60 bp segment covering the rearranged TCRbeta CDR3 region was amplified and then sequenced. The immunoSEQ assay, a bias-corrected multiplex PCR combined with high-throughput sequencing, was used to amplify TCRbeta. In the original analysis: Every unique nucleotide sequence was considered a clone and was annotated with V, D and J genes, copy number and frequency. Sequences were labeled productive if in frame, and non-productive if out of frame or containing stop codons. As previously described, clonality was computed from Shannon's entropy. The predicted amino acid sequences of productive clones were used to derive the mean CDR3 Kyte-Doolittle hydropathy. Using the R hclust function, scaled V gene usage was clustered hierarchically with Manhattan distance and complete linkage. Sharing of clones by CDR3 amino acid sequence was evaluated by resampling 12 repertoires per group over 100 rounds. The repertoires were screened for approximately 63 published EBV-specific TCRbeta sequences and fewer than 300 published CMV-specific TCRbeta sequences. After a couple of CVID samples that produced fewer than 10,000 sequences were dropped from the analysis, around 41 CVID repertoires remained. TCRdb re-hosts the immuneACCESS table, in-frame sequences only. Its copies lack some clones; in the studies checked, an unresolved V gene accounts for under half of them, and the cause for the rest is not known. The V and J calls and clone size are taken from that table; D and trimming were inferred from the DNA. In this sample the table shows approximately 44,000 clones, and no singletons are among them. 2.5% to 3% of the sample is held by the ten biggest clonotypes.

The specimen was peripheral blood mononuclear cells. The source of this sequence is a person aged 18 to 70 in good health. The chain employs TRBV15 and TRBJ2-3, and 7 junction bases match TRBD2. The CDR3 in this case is CATSRDKTSRRADTQYF. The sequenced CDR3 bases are TGTGCCACCAGCAGAGATAAGACTAGCAGGAGGGCAGATACG.